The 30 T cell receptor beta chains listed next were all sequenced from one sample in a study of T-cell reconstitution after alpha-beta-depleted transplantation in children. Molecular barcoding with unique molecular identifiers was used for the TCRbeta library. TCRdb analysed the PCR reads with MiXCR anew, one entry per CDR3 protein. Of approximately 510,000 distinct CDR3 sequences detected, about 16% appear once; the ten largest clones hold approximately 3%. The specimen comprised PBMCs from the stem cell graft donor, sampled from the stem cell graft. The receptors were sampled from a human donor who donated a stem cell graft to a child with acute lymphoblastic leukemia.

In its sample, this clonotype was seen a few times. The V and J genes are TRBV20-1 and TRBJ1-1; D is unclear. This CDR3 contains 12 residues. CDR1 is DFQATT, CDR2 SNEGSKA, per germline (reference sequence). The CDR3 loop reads CMPWAGNTEAFF. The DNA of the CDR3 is TGCATGCCCTGGGCAGGGAACACTGAAGCTTTCTTT.

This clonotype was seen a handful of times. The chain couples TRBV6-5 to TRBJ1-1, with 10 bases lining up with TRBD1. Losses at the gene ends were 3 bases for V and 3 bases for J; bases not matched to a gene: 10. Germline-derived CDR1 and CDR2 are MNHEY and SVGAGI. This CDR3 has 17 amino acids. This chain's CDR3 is CASSYLPDRGRDTEAFF. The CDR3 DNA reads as TGTGCCAGCAGTTATCTCCCGGACAGGGGGAGGGACACTGAAGCTTTCTTT.

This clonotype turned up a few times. This chain's CDR3 is CASSLAPGTSGDNEQFF. The CDR3, as DNA: TGTGCCAGCAGCTTAGCGCCCGGGACTAGCGGGGACAATGAGCAGTTCTTC. The chain uses TRBV7-9 and TRBJ2-1; 13 nucleotides line up with TRBD2. Germline assignment: CDR1 SEHNR and CDR2 FQNEAQ (reference sequence). This CDR3 region has 17 residues. J was trimmed by 5 bases and V by 0 bases; bases with no gene match: 4.

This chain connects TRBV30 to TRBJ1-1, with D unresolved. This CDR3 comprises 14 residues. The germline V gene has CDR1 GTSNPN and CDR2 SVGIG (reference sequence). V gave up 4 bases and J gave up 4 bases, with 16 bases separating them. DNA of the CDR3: TGTGCCTGGAATGTTTTCGGTGGAGGCACTGAAGCTTTCTTT. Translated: CAWNVFGGGTEAFF.

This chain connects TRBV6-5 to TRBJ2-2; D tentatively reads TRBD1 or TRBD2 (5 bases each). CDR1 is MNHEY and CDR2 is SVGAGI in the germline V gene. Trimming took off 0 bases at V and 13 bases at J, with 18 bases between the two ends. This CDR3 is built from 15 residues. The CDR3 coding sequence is TGTGCCAGCAGTTACTCGATCATGGGACGGTGGGGGCTGTTTTTT. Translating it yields CASSYSIMGRWGLFF.

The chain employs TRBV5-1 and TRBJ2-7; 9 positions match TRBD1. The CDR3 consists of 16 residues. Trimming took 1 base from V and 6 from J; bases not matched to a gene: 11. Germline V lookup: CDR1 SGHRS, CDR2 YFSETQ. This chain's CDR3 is CASSLSRTGDPAEQYF. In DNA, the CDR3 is TGCGCCAGCAGCTTGTCAAGGACAGGGGACCCAGCCGAGCAGTACTTC.

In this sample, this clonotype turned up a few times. CDR3 sequence (DNA): TGTGCCAGCAGTTACTACGGGCAGAACACTGAAGCTTTCTTT. Encoded protein: CASSYYGQNTEAFF. The chain is built from TRBV6-5 and TRBJ1-1; no clear D. Germline CDR1 and CDR2: MNHEY and SVGAGI. The germline V and J ends were trimmed by 1 base and 1 base, with 7 bases remaining between them. The length of the CDR3 is 14 residues.

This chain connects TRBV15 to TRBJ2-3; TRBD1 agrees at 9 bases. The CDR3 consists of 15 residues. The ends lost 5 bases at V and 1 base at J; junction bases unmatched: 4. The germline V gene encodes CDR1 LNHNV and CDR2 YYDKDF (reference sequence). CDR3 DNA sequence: TGTGCCACCAGCGATTGGACAGGGGGCACAGATACGCAGTATTTT. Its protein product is CATSDWTGGTDTQYF.

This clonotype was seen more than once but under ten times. The CDR3 coding sequence is TGTGCCAGCAAGACCGGGACAGGGAACACCGGGGAGCTGTTTTTT. Its translation: CASKTGTGNTGELFF. The V call is TRBV6-1, the J call TRBJ2-2, with 8 bases identical to TRBD1. Germline CDR1 is MNHNS and CDR2 is SASEGT. V lost 7 bases to trimming and J lost 1 base; unmatched junction nucleotides: 5. CDR3 size: 15 residues.

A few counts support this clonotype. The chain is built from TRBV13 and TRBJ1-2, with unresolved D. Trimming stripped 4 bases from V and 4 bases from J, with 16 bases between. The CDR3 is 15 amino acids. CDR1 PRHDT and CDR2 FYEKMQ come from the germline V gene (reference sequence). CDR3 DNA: TGTGCCAGCAGCTCTGTGAGCCTCCAGCTCTATGGCTACACCTTC. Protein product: CASSSVSLQLYGYTF.

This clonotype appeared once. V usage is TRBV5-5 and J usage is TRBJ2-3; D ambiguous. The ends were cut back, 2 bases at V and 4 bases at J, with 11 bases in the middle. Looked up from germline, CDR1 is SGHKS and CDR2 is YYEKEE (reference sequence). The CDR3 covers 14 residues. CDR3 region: CASSFQGFSDTQYF. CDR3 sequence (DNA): TGTGCCAGCAGCTTCCAAGGGTTTTCAGATACGCAGTATTTT.

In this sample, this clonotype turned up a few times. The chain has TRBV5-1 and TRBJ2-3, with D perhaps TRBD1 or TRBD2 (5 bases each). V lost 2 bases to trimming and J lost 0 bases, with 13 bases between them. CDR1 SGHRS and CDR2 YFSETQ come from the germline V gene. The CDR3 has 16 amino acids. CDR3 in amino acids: CASSFRAADSTDTQYF. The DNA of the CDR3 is TGCGCCAGCAGCTTCAGGGCAGCGGATAGCACAGATACGCAGTATTTT.

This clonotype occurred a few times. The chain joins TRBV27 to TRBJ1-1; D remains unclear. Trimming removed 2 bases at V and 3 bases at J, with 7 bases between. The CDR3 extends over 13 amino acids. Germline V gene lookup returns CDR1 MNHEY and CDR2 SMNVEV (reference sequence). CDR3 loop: CASSLLLHTEAFF. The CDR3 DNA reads TGTGCCAGCAGTTTACTCCTACACACTGAAGCTTTCTTT.

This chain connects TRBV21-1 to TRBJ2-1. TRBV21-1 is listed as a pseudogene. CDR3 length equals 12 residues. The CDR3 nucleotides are TGTGCCAGCAGCGAACAGAGAAATGAGCAGTTCTTC. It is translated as CASSEQRNEQFF.

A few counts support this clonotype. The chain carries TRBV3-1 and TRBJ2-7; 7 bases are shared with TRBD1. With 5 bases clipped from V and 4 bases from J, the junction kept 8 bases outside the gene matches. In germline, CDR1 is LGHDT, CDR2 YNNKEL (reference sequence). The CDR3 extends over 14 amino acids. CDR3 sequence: CASSWQTGNYEQYF. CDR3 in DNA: TGTGCCAGCAGCTGGCAGACAGGGAATTACGAGCAGTACTTC.

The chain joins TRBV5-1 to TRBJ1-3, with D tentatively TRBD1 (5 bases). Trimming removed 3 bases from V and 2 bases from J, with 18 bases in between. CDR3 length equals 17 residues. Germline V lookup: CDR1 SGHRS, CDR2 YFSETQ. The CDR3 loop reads CASSSQTGAMAGNTIYF. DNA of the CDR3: TGCGCCAGCAGCTCACAGACCGGGGCGATGGCTGGAAACACCATATATTTT.

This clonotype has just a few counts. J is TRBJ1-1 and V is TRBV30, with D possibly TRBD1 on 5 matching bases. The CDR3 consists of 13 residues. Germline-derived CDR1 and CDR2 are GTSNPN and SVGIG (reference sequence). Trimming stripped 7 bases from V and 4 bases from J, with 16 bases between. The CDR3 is CAFNFVTVTEAFF. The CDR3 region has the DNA TGTGCCTTTAATTTCGTGACAGTCACTGAAGCTTTCTTT.

In DNA, the CDR3 is TGTGCCAGCAGCCTACTGGGGAGTCCGAACACTGAAGCTTTCTTT. Residues: CASSLLGSPNTEAFF. V is TRBV7-9 and J is TRBJ1-1, with D unresolved. CDR3 size: 15 residues. V gave up 5 bases and J gave up 1 base, with 14 bases separating them. Germline CDR1 reads SEHNR; CDR2 reads FQNEAQ (reference sequence).

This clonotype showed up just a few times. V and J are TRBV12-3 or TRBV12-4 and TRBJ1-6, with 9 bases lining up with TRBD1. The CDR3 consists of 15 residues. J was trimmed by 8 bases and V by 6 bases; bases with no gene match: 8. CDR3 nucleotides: TGTGCCAGCAGAATACAGGGGGCGGTATATTCACCCCTCCACTTT. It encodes CASRIQGAVYSPLHF.

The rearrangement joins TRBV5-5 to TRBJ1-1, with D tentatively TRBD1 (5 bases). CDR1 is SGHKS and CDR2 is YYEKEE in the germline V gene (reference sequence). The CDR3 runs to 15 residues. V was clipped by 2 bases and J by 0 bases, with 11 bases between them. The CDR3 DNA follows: TGTGCCAGCAGCTTAAGTGGGGGGGTGAACACTGAAGCTTTCTTT. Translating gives CASSLSGGVNTEAFF.

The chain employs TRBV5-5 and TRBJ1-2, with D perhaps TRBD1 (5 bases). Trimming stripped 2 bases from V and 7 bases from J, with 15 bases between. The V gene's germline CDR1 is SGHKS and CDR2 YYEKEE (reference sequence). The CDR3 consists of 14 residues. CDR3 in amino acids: CASSFQGIPSGYTF. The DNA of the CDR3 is TGTGCCAGCAGCTTTCAGGGAATTCCGAGTGGCTACACCTTC.

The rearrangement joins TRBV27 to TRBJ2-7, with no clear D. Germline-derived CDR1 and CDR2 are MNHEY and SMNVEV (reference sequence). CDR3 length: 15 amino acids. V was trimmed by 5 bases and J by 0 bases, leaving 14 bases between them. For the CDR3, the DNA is TGTGCCAGCAGTCCTCGGTTGTCGCCCTCCTACGAGCAGTACTTC. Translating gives CASSPRLSPSYEQYF.

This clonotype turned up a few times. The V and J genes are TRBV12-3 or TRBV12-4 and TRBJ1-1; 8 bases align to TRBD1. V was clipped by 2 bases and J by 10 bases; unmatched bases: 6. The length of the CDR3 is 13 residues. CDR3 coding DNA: TGTGCCAGCAGTTTAACAGGACAGGGCACAGCTTTCTTT. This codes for CASSLTGQGTAFF.

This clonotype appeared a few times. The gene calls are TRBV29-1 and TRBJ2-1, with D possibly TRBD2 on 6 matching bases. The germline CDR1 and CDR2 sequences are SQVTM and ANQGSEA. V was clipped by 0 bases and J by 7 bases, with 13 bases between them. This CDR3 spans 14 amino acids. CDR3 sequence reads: CSVEEGDGGNEQFF. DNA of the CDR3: TGCAGCGTTGAAGAAGGGGATGGGGGGAATGAGCAGTTCTTC.

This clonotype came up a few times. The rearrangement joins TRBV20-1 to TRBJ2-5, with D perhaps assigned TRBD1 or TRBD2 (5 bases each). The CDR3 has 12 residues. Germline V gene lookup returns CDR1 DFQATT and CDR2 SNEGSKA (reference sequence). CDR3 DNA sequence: TGCATCGCCTGGGGGAGTCAAGAGACCCAGTACTTC. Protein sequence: CIAWGSQETQYF.

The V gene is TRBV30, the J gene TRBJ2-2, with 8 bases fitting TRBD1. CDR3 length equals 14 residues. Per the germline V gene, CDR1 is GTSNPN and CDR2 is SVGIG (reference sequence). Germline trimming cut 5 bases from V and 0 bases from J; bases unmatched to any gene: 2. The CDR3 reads CAWGQGPNTGELFF. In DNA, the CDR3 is TGTGCCTGGGGACAGGGCCCGAACACCGGGGAGCTGTTTTTT.

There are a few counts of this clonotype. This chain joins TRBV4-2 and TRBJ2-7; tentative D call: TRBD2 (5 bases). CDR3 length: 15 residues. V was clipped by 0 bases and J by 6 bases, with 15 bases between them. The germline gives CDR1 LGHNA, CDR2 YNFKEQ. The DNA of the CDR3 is TGTGCCAGCAGCCAAGATGTAAGTGGAGGTGGCGAGCAGTACTTC. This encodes CASSQDVSGGGEQYF.

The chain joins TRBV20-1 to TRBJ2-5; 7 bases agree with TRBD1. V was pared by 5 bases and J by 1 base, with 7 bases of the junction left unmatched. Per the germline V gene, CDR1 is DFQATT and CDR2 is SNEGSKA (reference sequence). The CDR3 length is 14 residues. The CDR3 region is CSAPGQDRQETQYF. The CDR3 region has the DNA TGCAGTGCTCCAGGACAGGACCGCCAAGAGACCCAGTACTTC.

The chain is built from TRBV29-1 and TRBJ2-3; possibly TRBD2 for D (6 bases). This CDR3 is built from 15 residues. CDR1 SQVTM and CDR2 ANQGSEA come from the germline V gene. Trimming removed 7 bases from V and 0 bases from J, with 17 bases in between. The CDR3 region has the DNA TGCAGCGCGGAGGGACTGTCACCTAGCACAGATACGCAGTATTTT. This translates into CSAEGLSPSTDTQYF.

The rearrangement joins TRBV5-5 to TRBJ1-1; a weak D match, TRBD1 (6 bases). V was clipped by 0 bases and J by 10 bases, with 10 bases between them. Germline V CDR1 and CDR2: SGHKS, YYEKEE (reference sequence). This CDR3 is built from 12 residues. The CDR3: CASSLARGRAFF. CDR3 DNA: TGTGCCAGCAGCTTGGCCAGGGGTAGAGCTTTCTTT.